The 25 T cell receptor beta chains given below trace back to one sample, sequenced in a study of cytomegalovirus exposure and HLA in healthy donors. The PCR ran on 60 Vbeta and 13 Jbeta primers. Clones were read by immunoSEQ multiplex PCR, and TCRdb kept only the in-frame ones, dropping some. The sample lists about 170,000 clones; nearly 80% were seen once. Sequencing used PBMCs. The receptor source for this set is a woman aged 50 to 60 in good health and CMV-seropositive.

This rearrangement joins TRBV5-1 to TRBJ2-5; 7 bases map to TRBD1. The trim removed 2 bases at V and 5 bases at J, leaving 3 bases unmatched. The CDR3 totals 13 residues. Germline CDR1 SGHRS, CDR2 YFSETQ. CDR3 coding DNA: TGCGCCAGCAGCTTTGACAGGGCGGAGACCCAGTACTTC. Encoded protein: CASSFDRAETQYF.

This chain links TRBV5-6 with TRBJ1-2; D ambiguous. Germline CDR1 and CDR2: SGHDT and YYEEEE. Trimming removed 0 bases from V and 5 bases from J, with 11 bases in between. The CDR3 runs 14 residues. The CDR3 spells CASSLVAQLYGYTF. The DNA of the CDR3 is TGTGCCAGCAGCTTGGTAGCGCAGTTATATGGCTACACCTTC.

As to this clone: Its ends do not fully match the called genes, so a read error is possible. The chain links TRBV7-9 to TRBJ2-1; maybe TRBD2 (7 bases). This CDR3 region has 13 residues. Germline V gene sequence: CDR1 SEHNR, CDR2 FQNEAQ (reference sequence). The CDR3 loop reads CASSFETSPRGIF. DNA for the CDR3: TGTGCCAGCAGCTTCGAGACTAGCCCGAGGGGGATCTTC. Together with reference TRBV7-9 and TRBJ2-1, the CDR3 gives the full variable domain: DTGVSQNPRHKITKRGQNVTFRCDPISEHNRLYWYRQTLGQGPEFLTYFQNEAQLEKSRLLSDRFSAERPKGSFSTLEIQRTEQGDSAMYLCASSFETSPRGIFGPGTRLTVL.

The sample holds a few counts of this clone. This chain links TRBV10-3 with TRBJ1-1, with a weak D call TRBD1 (5 bases). Germline loops: CDR1 ENHRY, CDR2 SYGVKD. This CDR3 contains 15 residues. V lost 0 bases to trimming and J lost 0 bases, with 8 bases between them. CDR3 nucleotide sequence: TGTGCCATCAGTGAGTCGGGACTCATGAACACTGAAGCTTTCTTT. Its translation is CAISESGLMNTEAFF.

The chain employs TRBV5-4 and TRBJ2-7; 8 positions match TRBD1. This CDR3 spans 13 amino acids. Germline V gene data show CDR1 as SGHNT and CDR2 as YYREEE (reference sequence). V was pared by 4 bases and J by 4 bases, with 4 bases of the junction left unmatched. CDR3 loop: CASSPGGAYEQYF. The CDR3 coding sequence is TGTGCCAGCAGCCCAGGGGGCGCGTACGAGCAGTACTTC.

The chain uses TRBV4-1 and TRBJ2-7, with 11 bases fitting TRBD1. The J segment lost 2 bases and the V segment lost 3 bases, leaving 3 bases of the junction unmatched. Germline lookup yields CDR1 MGHRA and CDR2 YSYEKL. The CDR3 totals 15 residues. This CDR3 is CASSQAGQGAYEQYF. DNA for the CDR3: TGCGCCAGCAGCCAGGCGGGACAGGGGGCCTACGAGCAGTACTTC.

The CDR3 sequence: CASSSPTGYGYTF. The DNA of the CDR3 is TGTGCCAGCAGTTCCCCGACAGGGTATGGCTACACCTTC. J is TRBJ1-2 and V is TRBV28, with 7 bases matching TRBD1. V lost 4 bases and J lost 5; bases outside the gene matches: 4. Germline V gives CDR1 MDHEN, CDR2 SYDVKM. The CDR3 totals 13 residues.

The V and J genes are TRBV28 and TRBJ1-5, with 7 bases identical to TRBD1. CDR3 length equals 14 residues. Germline V gives CDR1 MDHEN, CDR2 SYDVKM. The J segment lost 4 bases and the V segment lost 2 bases, leaving 2 bases of the junction unmatched. The CDR3 DNA reads TGTGCCAGCAGTTTAGCAGGGGGAAATCAGCCCCAGCATTTT. Encoded protein: CASSLAGGNQPQHF.

This chain connects TRBV30 to TRBJ1-5; D remains unclear. The germline V gene encodes CDR1 GTSNPN and CDR2 SVGIG (reference sequence). The CDR3 has 13 amino acids. Trimming pared 3 bases from V and 5 bases from J, leaving 11 bases between. The chain's CDR3 is CAWRPGVHQPQHF. CDR3 bases: TGTGCCTGGAGACCCGGGGTCCATCAGCCCCAGCATTTT.

V gene TRBV29-1 combines with J gene TRBJ2-7; 9 nucleotides align to TRBD1. The CDR3 runs to 14 residues. In germline, CDR1 is SQVTM, CDR2 ANQGSEA. V trimming: 8 bases; J trimming: 3 bases; junction bases outside the gene matches: 11. CDR3 nucleotides: TGCAGCTTCTCCACATCGGGACAGGGCTACGAGCAGTACTTC. Amino acids: CSFSTSGQGYEQYF.

The chain recombines TRBV19 with TRBJ1-2; 8 bases align to TRBD1. Trimming took 7 bases from V and 7 from J; bases not matched to a gene: 8. Germline CDR1 reads LNHDA; CDR2 reads SQIVND (reference sequence). The CDR3 length is 13 residues. CDR3 region: CASNPTGEGGYTF. CDR3 in DNA: TGTGCCAGTAATCCGACAGGGGAAGGTGGCTACACCTTC.

The rearrangement uses TRBV28 and TRBJ2-1; 11 bases line up with TRBD1. The CDR3 is 15 amino acids. Losses at the gene ends were 3 bases for V and 5 bases for J; bases not matched to a gene: 3. Germline assignment: CDR1 MDHEN and CDR2 SYDVKM. CDR3 in DNA: TGTGCCAGCAGTTTTCGGGACAGGGGGAACAATGAGCAGTTCTTC. Translation: CASSFRDRGNNEQFF.

The rearrangement joins TRBV7-2 to TRBJ1-6; 10 nucleotides align to TRBD1. J gave up 3 bases and V 6 bases, and 2 bases lay outside the gene matches. CDR1 is SGHTA and CDR2 is FQGNSA in the germline V gene. This CDR3 contains 15 residues. In DNA form, the CDR3 reads TGTGCCAGCAGAGACAGGGGGCTCTATAATTCACCCCTCCACTTT. This encodes CASRDRGLYNSPLHF.

The rearrangement joins TRBV10-3 to TRBJ2-3, with a tentative D call TRBD2 (6 bases). With 6 bases removed from V and 0 bases from J, the gap between germline ends came to 10 bases. Germline V gene lookup returns CDR1 ENHRY and CDR2 SYGVKD. The CDR3 covers 14 residues. The CDR3 region is CAIRQAGSTDTQYF. The CDR3 nucleotides are TGTGCCATCAGACAGGCGGGGAGCACAGATACGCAGTATTTT.

In this sample, this clone turned up a few times. The J gene is TRBJ2-1, the V gene TRBV7-2; 8 bases line up with TRBD2. J was trimmed by 4 bases and V by 6 bases; bases with no gene match: 14. This CDR3 has 17 amino acids. CDR1 SGHTA and CDR2 FQGNSA come from the germline V gene. CDR3 bases: TGTGCCAGCAGGTCCGACTGGCGGGAGGCTCATTACAATGAGCAGTTCTTC. Translating it yields CASRSDWREAHYNEQFF.

V and J are TRBV5-1 and TRBJ2-5; D is perhaps TRBD1 (5 bases). CDR1 and CDR2 (germline): SGHRS, YFSETQ. V shed 5 bases and J shed 4 bases, with 12 bases lying between them. The CDR3 is made up of 13 amino acids. This CDR3 reads CASRVSGIETQYF. The CDR3 nucleotides read TGCGCCAGCAGAGTTTCAGGGATAGAGACCCAGTACTTC.

This chain uses TRBV28 with TRBJ1-2, with 7 bases fitting TRBD1. The germline V gene encodes CDR1 MDHEN and CDR2 SYDVKM. The V segment lost 4 bases and the J segment 1 base; nucleotides outside the gene matches: 6. The CDR3 has 15 amino acids. CDR3 sequence (DNA): TGTGCCAGCAGTTACCCGGGACAGAATAACTATGGCTACACCTTC. Its translation is CASSYPGQNNYGYTF.

The rearrangement uses TRBV10-3 and TRBJ2-1; 7 positions agree with TRBD2. The length of the CDR3 is 14 residues. Trimming cost V 6 bases and J 4 bases; bases outside gene matches: 6. CDR1 and CDR2 (germline): ENHRY, SYGVKD. Written as DNA, the CDR3 is TGTGCCATCAGGGCGGGAGTGGAGTACAATGAGCAGTTCTTC. Its translation: CAIRAGVEYNEQFF.

This chain connects TRBV9 to TRBJ2-2; 8 bases are a match to TRBD2. Germline V lookup: CDR1 SGDLS, CDR2 YYNGEE. With V trimmed by 8 bases and J by 1 base, 7 bases remained unmatched. The CDR3 has 15 residues. In DNA form, the CDR3 reads TGTGCCAGTAACGGGGGGGATAAGAACACCGGGGAGCTGTTTTTT. It specifies CASNGGDKNTGELFF. Looking up the rest from reference TRBV9 and TRBJ2-2 gives the full variable domain: DSGVTQTPKHLITATGQRVTLRCSPRSGDLSVYWYQQSLDQGLQFLIQYYNGEERAKGNILERFSAQQFPDLHSELNLSSLELGDSALYFCASNGGDKNTGELFFGEGSRLTVL.

This clone has more than one count but fewer than ten. This chain joins TRBV27 and TRBJ1-2, with no clear D. The CDR3 is made up of 15 amino acids. V lost 5 bases and J lost 0, with 13 bases in between. The germline V gene has CDR1 MNHEY and CDR2 SMNVEV (reference sequence). The CDR3 region has the DNA TGTGCCAGCAGTCCATCCCTGGGCACTAACTATGGCTACACCTTC. Translation: CASSPSLGTNYGYTF.

The chain couples TRBV5-4 to TRBJ2-5; D might be TRBD2 (6 bases). CDR3 length: 15 residues. The germline V and J ends were trimmed by 3 bases and 1 base, with 13 bases remaining between them. CDR1 is SGHNT and CDR2 is YYREEE in the germline V gene (reference sequence). CDR3: CASSSGRDSQETQYF. The CDR3 bases are TGTGCCAGCAGCTCGGGACGGGACTCCCAAGAGACCCAGTACTTC.

The genes are TRBV10-3 and TRBJ2-3; no clear D. Between the trimmed V and J ends, which lost 0 bases and 0 bases, there was a span of 7 bases. The CDR3 is made up of 15 amino acids. Germline lookup yields CDR1 ENHRY and CDR2 SYGVKD. The chain's CDR3 is CAISESSSSTDTQYF. The CDR3 region has the DNA TGTGCCATCAGTGAGTCCTCGTCTAGCACAGATACGCAGTATTTT.

V gene TRBV2 combines with J gene TRBJ1-4; 7 nucleotides align to TRBD1. J lost 0 bases, V lost 9 bases, and 7 bases had no gene match. CDR1 and CDR2 from the germline V gene are SNHLY and FYNNEI. The CDR3 spans 15 residues. The CDR3 loop reads CASKGQPATNEKLFF. CDR3 coding DNA: TGTGCCAGTAAGGGACAGCCAGCAACTAATGAAAAACTGTTTTTT. Based on the CDR3 plus reference TRBV2 and TRBJ1-4, the full variable domain is EPEVTQTPSHQVTQMGQEVILRCVPISNHLYFYWYRQILGQKVEFLVSFYNNEISEKSEIFDDQFSVERPDGSNFTLKIRSTKLEDSAMYFCASKGQPATNEKLFFGSGTQLSVL.

V usage is TRBV2 and J usage is TRBJ1-2; 8 bases are a match to TRBD1. CDR3 length: 14 amino acids. The V gene end was trimmed by 6 bases and the J gene end by 5 bases; junction bases not matched to a gene: 8. Germline lookup yields CDR1 SNHLY and CDR2 FYNNEI. CDR3 nucleotide sequence: TGTGCCAGCAGAAGGACAGGGTCAACATATGGCTACACCTTC. It codes for CASRRTGSTYGYTF.

V is TRBV4-3 and J is TRBJ1-2; D not certain. The V end lost 1 base, the J end lost 5 bases, and 11 bases lay between the germline ends. Germline V gene lookup returns CDR1 LGHNA and CDR2 YSLEER. This CDR3 region has 14 residues. CDR3 region: CASSQADAAYGYTF. In nucleotides, the CDR3 is TGCGCCAGCAGCCAAGCTGATGCAGCGTATGGCTACACCTTC.